The next 2 T cell receptor beta chains were all read from a single sample in a study of T cells in Graves' hyperthyroidism and ophthalmopathy. Amplification yielded TCR beta CDR3 regions, with RNA transcripts as the source. The HTBI primer set was used in a first-round RT-PCR of the TCR CDR3. A single record per CDR3 protein comes from TCRdb applying MiXCR to the multiplex PCR reads. Of 250,000 or so distinct CDR3 sequences listed, roughly 15% are singletons. The sample taken for sequencing was blood. The receptor set was obtained from a woman in her 50s with Graves' hyperthyroidism that later progressed to Graves' ophthalmopathy.

CDR3 bases: TGTGCCAGCAGTGAAAACAGGGGAACCGGGGAGCTGTTTTTT. This gives the protein CASSENRGTGELFF. The chain joins TRBV2 to TRBJ2-2; TRBD1 agrees at 7 bases. This CDR3 comprises 14 residues. The germline CDR1 and CDR2 sequences are SNHLY and FYNNEI. The V gene end was trimmed by 2 bases and the J gene end by 5 bases; junction bases not matched to a gene: 2.

This clonotype was seen ten or more times. V and J are TRBV14 and TRBJ1-4; 7 bases align to TRBD1. Germline V gene sequence: CDR1 SGHDN, CDR2 FVKESK. The CDR3 is made up of 15 amino acids. Trimming took 3 bases from V and 10 from J; bases not matched to a gene: 11. CDR3 region: CASSQDWTGSGKLFF. DNA for the CDR3: TGTGCCAGCAGCCAGGATTGGACAGGTTCAGGAAAACTGTTTTTT.